This T cell receptor (beta chain) came from a study of OX40 agonist ivuxolimab in advanced cancers. Study-level information: Given to patients was ivuxolimab, an agonistic anti-OX40 (CD134) antibody. Intravenous ivuxolimab at 0.01 to 10 mg/kg was given to patients every 2 weeks. Findings and caveats of the study: Clonal expansion was seen in CD4+ and CD8+ blood T cells by week 6 at 0.1 to 3.0 mg/kg. More expanded clones were found, on average, in CD8+ than in CD4+ T cells.

The germline gives CDR1 SGHAT, CDR2 FQNNGV. With 4 bases removed from V and 8 bases from J, the gap between germline ends came to 11 bases. There are 12 residues in the CDR3. TCRdb's copy holds only in-frame clones and misses some; the assay was immunoSEQ multiplex PCR. The table includes 60,000 to 85,000 clones, around 93% detected once. Notes on this clone: Its antigen is not known.

The origin of this receptor is an adult with an advanced solid tumor such as melanoma, head and neck, liver or kidney cancer. This specimen was CD4+ or CD8+ T cells sorted from blood, taken in a trial of the OX40 agonist ivuxolimab. The chain employs TRBV11-2 and TRBJ1-2; D is possibly TRBD1 (5 bases). The CDR3 nucleotides are TGTGCCAGCAGCTCGGGGGGTTCGGGCTACACCTTC. Translated: CASSSGGSGYTF.